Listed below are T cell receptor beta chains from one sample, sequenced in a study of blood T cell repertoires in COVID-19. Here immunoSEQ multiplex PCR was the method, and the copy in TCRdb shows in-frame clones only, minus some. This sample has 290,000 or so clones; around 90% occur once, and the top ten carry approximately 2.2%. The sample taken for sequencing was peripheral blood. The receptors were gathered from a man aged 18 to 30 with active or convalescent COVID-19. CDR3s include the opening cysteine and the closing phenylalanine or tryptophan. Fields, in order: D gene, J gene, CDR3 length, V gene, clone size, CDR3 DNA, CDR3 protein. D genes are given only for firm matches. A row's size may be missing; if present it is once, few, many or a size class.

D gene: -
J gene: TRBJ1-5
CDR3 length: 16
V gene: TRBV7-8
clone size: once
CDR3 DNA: TGTGCCAGCAGCTTAGGACAGGTCGGAAGCAATCAGCCCCAGCATTTT
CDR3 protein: CASSLGQVGSNQPQHF

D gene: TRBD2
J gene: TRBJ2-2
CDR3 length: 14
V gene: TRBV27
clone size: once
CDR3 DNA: TGTGCCAGCAGCCAGCGGGACTTGACCGGGGAGCTGTTTTTT
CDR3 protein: CASSQRDLTGELFF

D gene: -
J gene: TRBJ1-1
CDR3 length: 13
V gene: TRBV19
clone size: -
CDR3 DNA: TGTGCCAGTAGCACATCGGGTGGGACTGAAGCTTTCTTT
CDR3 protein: CASSTSGGTEAFF

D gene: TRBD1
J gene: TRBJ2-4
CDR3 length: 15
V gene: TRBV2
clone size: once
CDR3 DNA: TGTGCCAGCGATAACCGGGACAGGGGGGGAAACATTCAGTACTTC
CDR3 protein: CASDNRDRGGNIQYF

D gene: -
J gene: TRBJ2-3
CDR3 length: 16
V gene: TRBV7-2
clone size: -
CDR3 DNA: TGTGCCAGCAGCTTGCCCCCTAGAGGCCGCACAGATACGCAGTATTTT
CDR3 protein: CASSLPPRGRTDTQYF

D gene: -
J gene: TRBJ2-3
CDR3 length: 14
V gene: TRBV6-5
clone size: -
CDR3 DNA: TGTGCCAGCACTATACACAGCCGCACAGATACGCAGTATTTT
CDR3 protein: CASTIHSRTDTQYF

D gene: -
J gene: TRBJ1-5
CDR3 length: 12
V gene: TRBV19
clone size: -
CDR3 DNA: TGTGCCAGTAACAGGGGCAATCAGCCCCAGCATTTT
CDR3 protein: CASNRGNQPQHF

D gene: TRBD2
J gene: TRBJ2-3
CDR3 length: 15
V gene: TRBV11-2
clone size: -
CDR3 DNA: TGTGCCAGCAGCTTAGGTACTAGCGGCACAGATACGCAGTATTTT
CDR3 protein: CASSLGTSGTDTQYF

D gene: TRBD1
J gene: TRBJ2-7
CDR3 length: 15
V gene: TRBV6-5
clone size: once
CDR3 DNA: TGTGCCAGCAGGGGGAGGGGGGACAGGGGCTACGAGCAGTACTTC
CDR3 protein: CASRGRGDRGYEQYF

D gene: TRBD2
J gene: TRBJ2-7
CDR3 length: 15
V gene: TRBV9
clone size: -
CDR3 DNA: TGTGCCAGCAGCGTATCCGGGGGGAGCTCCTACGAGCAGTACTTC
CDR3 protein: CASSVSGGSSYEQYF

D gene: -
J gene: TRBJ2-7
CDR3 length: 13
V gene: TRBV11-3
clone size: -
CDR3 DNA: TGTGCCAGCAGCAAGGGACTGCCGCTGGAGCAGTACTTC
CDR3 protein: CASSKGLPLEQYF

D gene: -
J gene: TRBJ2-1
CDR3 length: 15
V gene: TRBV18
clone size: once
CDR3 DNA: TGTGCCAGCTCACCGTCGTCGGGAACCTACAATGAGCAGTTCTTC
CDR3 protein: CASSPSSGTYNEQFF

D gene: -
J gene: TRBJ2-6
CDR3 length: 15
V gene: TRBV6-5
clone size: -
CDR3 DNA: TGTGCCAGCAGCCACCCGGGCTCTGGGGCCAACGTCCTGACTTTC
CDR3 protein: CASSHPGSGANVLTF

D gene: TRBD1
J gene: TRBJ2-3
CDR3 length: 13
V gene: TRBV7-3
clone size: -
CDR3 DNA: TGTGCCAGCAGCTTTACAGGGGTTGATACGCAGTATTTT
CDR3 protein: CASSFTGVDTQYF

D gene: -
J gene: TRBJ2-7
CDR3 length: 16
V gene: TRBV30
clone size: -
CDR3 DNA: TGTGCCTGGAGTGGCTCAGGGGCCTTAGCTCCCTACGAGCAGTACTTC
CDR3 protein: CAWSGSGALAPYEQYF

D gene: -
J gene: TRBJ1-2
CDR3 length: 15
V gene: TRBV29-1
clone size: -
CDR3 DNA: TGCAGCGTTGACGATGGAGGTGCCCCTAGCTATGGCTACACCTTC
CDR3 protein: CSVDDGGAPSYGYTF

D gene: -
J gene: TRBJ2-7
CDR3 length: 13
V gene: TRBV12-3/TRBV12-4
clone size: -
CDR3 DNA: TGTGCCAGCAGTTTATCGGGGGTCTACGAGCAGTACTTC
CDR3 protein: CASSLSGVYEQYF

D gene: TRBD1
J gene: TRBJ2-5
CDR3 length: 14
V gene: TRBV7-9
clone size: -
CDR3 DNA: TGTGCCAGCAGCACCGGGACAGGGAGAGAGACCCAGTACTTC
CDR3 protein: CASSTGTGRETQYF

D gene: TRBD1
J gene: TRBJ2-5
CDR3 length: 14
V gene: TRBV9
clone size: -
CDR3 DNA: TGTGCCAGCAGCGCCAGGACAGGGGTGCAGACCCAGTACTTC
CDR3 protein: CASSARTGVQTQYF

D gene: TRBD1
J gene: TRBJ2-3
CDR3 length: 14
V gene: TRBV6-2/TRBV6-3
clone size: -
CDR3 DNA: TGTGCCAGCAGTTACTCGGACAGGGGGGGTACGCAGTATTTT
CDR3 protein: CASSYSDRGGTQYF

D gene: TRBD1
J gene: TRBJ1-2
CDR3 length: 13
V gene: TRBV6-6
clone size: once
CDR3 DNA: TGTGCCACCTCCAGGGGACAGGGGGCGGGCTACACCTTC
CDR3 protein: CATSRGQGAGYTF

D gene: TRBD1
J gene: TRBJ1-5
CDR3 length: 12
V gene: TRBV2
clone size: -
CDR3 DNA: TGTGCCAGCAGGACAGGGAATCAGCCCCAGCATTTT
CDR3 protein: CASRTGNQPQHF

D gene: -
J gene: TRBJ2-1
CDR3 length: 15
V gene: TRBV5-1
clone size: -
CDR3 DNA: TGCGCCAGCAGCTTAAACCCCGCGGGACCCAATGAGCAGTTCTTC
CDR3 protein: CASSLNPAGPNEQFF

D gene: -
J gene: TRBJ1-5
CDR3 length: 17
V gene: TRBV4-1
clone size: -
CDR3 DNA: TGCGCCAGCAGCCGGACACCCTTGGACAAGACGGGTCAGCCCCAGCATTTT
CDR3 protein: CASSRTPLDKTGQPQHF

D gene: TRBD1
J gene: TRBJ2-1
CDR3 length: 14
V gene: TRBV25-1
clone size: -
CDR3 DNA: TGTGCCAGCAGTTTTCCGGGACAGGGCAATGAGCAGTTCTTC
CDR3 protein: CASSFPGQGNEQFF

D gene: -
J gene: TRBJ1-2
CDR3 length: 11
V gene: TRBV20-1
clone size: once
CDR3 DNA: TGCAGTGCTATCAGAAACTATGGCTACACCTTC
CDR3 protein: CSAIRNYGYTF

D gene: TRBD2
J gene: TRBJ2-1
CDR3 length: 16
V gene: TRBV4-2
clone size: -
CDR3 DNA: TGTGCCAGCAGCCCCCCGGGGGCTAGCGGGAGGAATGAGCAGTTCTTC
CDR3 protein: CASSPPGASGRNEQFF

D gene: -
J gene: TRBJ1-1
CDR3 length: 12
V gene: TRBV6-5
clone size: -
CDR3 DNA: TGTGCCAGCAGCAGGAATTTCCCTGAAGCTTTCTTT
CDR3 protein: CASSRNFPEAFF

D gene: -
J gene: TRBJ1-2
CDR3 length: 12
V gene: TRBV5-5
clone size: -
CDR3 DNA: TGTGCCAGCAGCTTGTCGAGTTTAGGCTACACCTTC
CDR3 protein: CASSLSSLGYTF

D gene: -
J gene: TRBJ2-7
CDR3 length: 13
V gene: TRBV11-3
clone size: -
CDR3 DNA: TGTGCCAGCAGCTTACGAGGTTCCTACGAGCAGTACTTC
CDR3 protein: CASSLRGSYEQYF

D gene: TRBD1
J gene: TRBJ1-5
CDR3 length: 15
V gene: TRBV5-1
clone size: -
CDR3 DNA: TGCGCCAGCAGCGGGACAGGGGGTCCAGGTCAGCCCCAGCATTTT
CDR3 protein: CASSGTGGPGQPQHF

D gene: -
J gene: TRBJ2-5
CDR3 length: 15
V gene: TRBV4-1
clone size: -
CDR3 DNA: TGCGCCAGCAGCCAAGATCTCGTAGCAATACGGGGCCAGTACTTC
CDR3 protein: CASSQDLVAIRGQYF

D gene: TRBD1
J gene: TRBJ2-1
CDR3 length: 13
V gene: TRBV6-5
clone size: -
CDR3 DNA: TGTGCCAGCAGCACACAGGGGTATAATGAGCAGTTCTTC
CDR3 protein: CASSTQGYNEQFF

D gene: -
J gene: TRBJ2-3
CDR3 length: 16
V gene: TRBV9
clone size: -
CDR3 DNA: TGTGCCAGCAGCGATGTAGGTGGGACTAGCACAGATACGCAGTATTTT
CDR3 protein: CASSDVGGTSTDTQYF

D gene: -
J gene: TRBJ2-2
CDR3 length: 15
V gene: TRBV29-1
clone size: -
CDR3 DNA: TGCAGCGTTGAGGGATACGGGACAAACACCGGGGAGCTGTTTTTT
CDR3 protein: CSVEGYGTNTGELFF

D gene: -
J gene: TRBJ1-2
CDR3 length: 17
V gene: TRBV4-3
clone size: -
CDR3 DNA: TGCGCCAGCAGCCTCCGGGTTACAGGGTATGGGGACTATGGCTACACCTTC
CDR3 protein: CASSLRVTGYGDYGYTF

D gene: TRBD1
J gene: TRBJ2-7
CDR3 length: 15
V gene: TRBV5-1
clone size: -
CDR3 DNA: TGCGCCAGCAGCGGGAGTGGGGACAGGGGTGCCGAGCAGTACTTC
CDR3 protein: CASSGSGDRGAEQYF

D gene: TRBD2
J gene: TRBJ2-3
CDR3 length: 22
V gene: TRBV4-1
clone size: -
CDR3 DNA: TGCGCCAGCAGCCAACGGGAACTCAGGGTGGTCGGTACTAGCGAGGACACAGATACGCAGTATTTT
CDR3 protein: CASSQRELRVVGTSEDTDTQYF

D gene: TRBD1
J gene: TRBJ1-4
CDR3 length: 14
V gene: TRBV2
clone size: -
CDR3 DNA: TGTGCCAGCAACCTACAGGGGCTAGGAGAAAAACTGTTTTTT
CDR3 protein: CASNLQGLGEKLFF

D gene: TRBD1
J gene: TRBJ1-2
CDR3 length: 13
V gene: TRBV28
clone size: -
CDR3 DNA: TGTGCCAGCAGGCCCACAGGGGTTTTTGGCTACACCTTC
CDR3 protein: CASRPTGVFGYTF

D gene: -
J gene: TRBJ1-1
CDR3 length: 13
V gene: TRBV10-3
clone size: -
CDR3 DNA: TGTGCCATCAGAGTGACACAGAACACTGAAGCTTTCTTT
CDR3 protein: CAIRVTQNTEAFF

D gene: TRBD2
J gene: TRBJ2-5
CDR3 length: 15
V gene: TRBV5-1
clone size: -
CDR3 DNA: TGCGCCAGCAGCTCCGGGACTAGCGTCATAGAGACCCAGTACTTC
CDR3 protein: CASSSGTSVIETQYF

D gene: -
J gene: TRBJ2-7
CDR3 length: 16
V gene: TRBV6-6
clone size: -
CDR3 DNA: TGTGCCAGCAGTTACTCGAGGGTACAGGGAGCCTACGAGCAGTACTTC
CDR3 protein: CASSYSRVQGAYEQYF

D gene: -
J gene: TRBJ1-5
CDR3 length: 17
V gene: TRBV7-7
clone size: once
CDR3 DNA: TGTGCCAGCAGCGGCCGGCAGGGAGGTATGGGCAATCAGCCCCAGCATTTT
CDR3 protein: CASSGRQGGMGNQPQHF

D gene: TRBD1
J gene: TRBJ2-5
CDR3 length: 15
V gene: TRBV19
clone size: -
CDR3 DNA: TGTGCCAGTAGTATAGGTCACAGGGGGTGGGAGACCCAGTACTTC
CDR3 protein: CASSIGHRGWETQYF

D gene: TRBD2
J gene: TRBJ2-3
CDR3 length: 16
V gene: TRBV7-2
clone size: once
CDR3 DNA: TGTGCCAGCAGCGCCAGACTAGCGGGAGGTGCAGATACGCAGTATTTT
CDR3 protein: CASSARLAGGADTQYF

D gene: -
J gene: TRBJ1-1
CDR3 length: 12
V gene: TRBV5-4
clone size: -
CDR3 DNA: TGTGCCAGCAGGCAGGGGCCGGGTGAAGCTTTCTTT
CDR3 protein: CASRQGPGEAFF

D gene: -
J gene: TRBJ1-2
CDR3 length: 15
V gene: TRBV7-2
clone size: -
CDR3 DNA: TGTGCCAGCAGCCCCACTCCTCGATTGAGCTATGGCTACACCTTC
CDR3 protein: CASSPTPRLSYGYTF

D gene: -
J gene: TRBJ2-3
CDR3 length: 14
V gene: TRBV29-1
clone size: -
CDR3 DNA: TGCAGCGTCCAAACGCCCCAGGGCACAGATACGCAGTATTTT
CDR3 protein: CSVQTPQGTDTQYF

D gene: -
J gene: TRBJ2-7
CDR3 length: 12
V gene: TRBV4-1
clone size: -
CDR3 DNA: TGCGCCAGCAGCGACAGGTCCTACGAGCAGTACTTC
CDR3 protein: CASSDRSYEQYF

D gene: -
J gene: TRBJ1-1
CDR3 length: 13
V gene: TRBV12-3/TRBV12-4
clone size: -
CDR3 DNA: TGTGCCAGCAGGCCAGGGGAGAACACTGAAGCTTTCTTT
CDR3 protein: CASRPGENTEAFF

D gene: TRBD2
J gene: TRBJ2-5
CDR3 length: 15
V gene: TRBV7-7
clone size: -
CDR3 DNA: TGTGCCAGCAGCACGGGACTAGCGGGAGGAGAGACCCAGTACTTC
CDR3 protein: CASSTGLAGGETQYF

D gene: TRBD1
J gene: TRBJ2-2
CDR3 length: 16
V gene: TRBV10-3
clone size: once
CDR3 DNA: TGTGCCATCAGTGAGAGGTCAGGGGGAAATACCGGGGAGCTGTTTTTT
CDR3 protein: CAISERSGGNTGELFF

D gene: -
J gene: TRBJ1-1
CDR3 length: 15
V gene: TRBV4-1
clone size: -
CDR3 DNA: TGCGCCAGCAGCCAAGAAGGTCAGGGCCTGACTGAAGCTTTCTTT
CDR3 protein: CASSQEGQGLTEAFF

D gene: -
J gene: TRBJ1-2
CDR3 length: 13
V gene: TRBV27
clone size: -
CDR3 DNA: TGTGCCAGCAGTTTATCGCCACTGTATGGCTACACCTTC
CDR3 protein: CASSLSPLYGYTF

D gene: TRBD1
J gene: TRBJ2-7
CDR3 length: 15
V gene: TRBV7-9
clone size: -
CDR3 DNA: TGTGCCAGCAGCTTAGACAGGGGTAGGGCCTACGAGCAGTACTTC
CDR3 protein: CASSLDRGRAYEQYF

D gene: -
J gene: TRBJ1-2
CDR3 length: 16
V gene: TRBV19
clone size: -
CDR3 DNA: TGTGCCAGTAGTCCCGCCAAGGTGACTCTTAACTATGGCTACACCTTC
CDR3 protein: CASSPAKVTLNYGYTF

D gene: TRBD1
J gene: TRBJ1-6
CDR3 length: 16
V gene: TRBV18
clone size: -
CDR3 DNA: TGTGCCAGCTCACTGACGACCGACAGGGGAGATTCACCCCTCCACTTT
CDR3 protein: CASSLTTDRGDSPLHF